This T cell receptor beta chain is from a study of cytomegalovirus exposure and HLA in healthy donors. Study observations and caveats: A later look showed TCR association rates differing by HLA locus, highest for DRB1 and lowest for HLA-C.

PCR amplification relied on 60 Vbeta primers (plus 13 Jbeta primers). Only in-frame clones appear in the TCRdb table, and some are missing; sequencing was by immunoSEQ multiplex PCR. The sample has approximately 77,000 clones; 65% to 80% are singletons. This CDR3 spans 16 amino acids. Trimming took off 2 bases at V and 3 bases at J, with 15 bases between the two ends. Germline lookup yields CDR1 MNHEY and CDR2 SMNVEV (reference sequence). Turning to this clone: Its antigen remains unknown.

Sequenced sample: PBMCs. The chain couples TRBV27 to TRBJ2-3; possibly TRBD2 for D (6 bases). The clonotype was recovered from a male donor in good health and CMV-seropositive. The CDR3 spells CASSLAWEALTDTQYF. DNA of the CDR3: TGTGCCAGCAGTTTAGCGTGGGAGGCACTAACAGATACGCAGTATTTT.